This T cell receptor beta chain emerged from a study of molecular identifiers for immune sequencing clone quantification. For the study at large: Replicate RNA from approximately 20,000 or 100,000 naive CD8 T cells formed five aliquots; four were sequenced. Study-level findings and limits: One cell's worth of spiked Jurkat TCR RNA was reportedly detectable among about 930,000 naive cells.

With listed TCR primers and previously described methods, bulk TCR libraries were prepared. TCRdb recomputed calls from the PCR reads with MiXCR, one row per CDR3 protein. The table has 600,000 to 650,000 distinct CDR3 sequences, 20% seen once; the top ten hold about 0.9%. The CD8+CD4-CCR7+CD45RA+ phenotype defined the sorted naive CD8 T cells. This clonotype was seen only a few times. Its target is unknown. The TCR comes from a human donor in good health. Some libraries in this study had Jurkat cell RNA spiked in. The sample consisted of naive CD8+ T cells from blood, with Jurkat cell RNA spiked in. Regarding subset: FACS-sorted CD8+CD4-CCR7+CD45RA+ naive T cells.

In DNA, the CDR3 is TGCAGTGCTAAAGTTATGGACAGGGCTCCCATTTCAGGCTATGGCTACACCTTC. As protein: CSAKVMDRAPISGYGYTF. The V gene is TRBV20-1, the J gene TRBJ1-2; 8 bases map to TRBD1. V lost 4 bases and J lost 4; bases outside the gene matches: 20. The CDR3 length is 18 residues. Germline V gene data show CDR1 as DFQATT and CDR2 as SNEGSKA (reference sequence).